Given below is one T cell receptor beta chain in context. Its matching antigen is unknown. Trimming pared 8 bases from V and 7 bases from J, leaving 17 bases between. CDR3 size: 13 residues. Germline CDR1 reads SNHLY; CDR2 reads FYNNEI. This entry is derived from a study of OX40 agonist ivuxolimab in advanced cancers. Study at large: Patients undergoing dose escalation presented with hepatocellular carcinoma, melanoma, renal cell or head and neck cancer. Study results and caveats: The average count of expanded clones was higher among CD8+ T cells than among CD4+.

TCRdb's table, derived via immunoSEQ multiplex PCR, lists solely in-frame clones and lacks some. The sample has roughly 70,000 clones, about 82% seen once. Anyone with autoimmune disease history or systemic immunosuppression was excluded. The origin of this receptor is an adult with an advanced solid tumor such as melanoma, head and neck, liver or kidney cancer. The rearrangement uses TRBV2 and TRBJ1-1; D is ambiguous. The sample was CD4+ or CD8+ T cells sorted from blood, taken in a trial of the OX40 agonist ivuxolimab. The CDR3 is CASGPTGINEAFF. CDR3 bases: TGTGCCAGCGGACCGACCGGGATCAATGAAGCTTTCTTT.